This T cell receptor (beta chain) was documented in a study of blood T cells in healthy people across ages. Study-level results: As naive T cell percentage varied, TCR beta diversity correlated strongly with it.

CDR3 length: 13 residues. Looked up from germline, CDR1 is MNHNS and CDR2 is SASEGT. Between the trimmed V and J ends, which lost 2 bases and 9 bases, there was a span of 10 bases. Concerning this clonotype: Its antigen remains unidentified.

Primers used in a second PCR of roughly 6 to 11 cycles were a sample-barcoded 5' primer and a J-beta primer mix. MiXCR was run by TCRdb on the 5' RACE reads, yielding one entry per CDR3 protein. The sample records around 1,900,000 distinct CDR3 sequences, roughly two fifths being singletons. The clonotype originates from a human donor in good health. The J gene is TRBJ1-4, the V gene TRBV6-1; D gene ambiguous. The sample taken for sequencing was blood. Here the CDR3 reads CASSESVSKKLFF. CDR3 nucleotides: TGTGCCAGCAGTGAAAGCGTGAGTAAAAAACTGTTTTTT.